Below are 8 T cell receptor beta chains sequenced from a single sample in a study of cytomegalovirus exposure and HLA in healthy donors. PCR primers comprised 60 Vbeta and 13 Jbeta primers. TCRdb keeps only in-frame clones here, not all; method: immunoSEQ multiplex PCR. The table shows approximately 120,000 clones, with around 80% occurring only once. Sequencing was carried out using PBMCs. These receptors all stem from a man under 40 in good health and CMV-seronegative.

With respect to this clone: The junction departs from germline at one end; a sequencing error may be responsible. V usage is TRBV10-3 and J usage is TRBJ2-7; 10 bases are shared with TRBD2. The V gene's germline CDR1 is ENHRY and CDR2 SYGVKD. The CDR3 runs to 14 residues. CDR3 residues: CATSEASGSGEQYF. The CDR3 DNA follows: TGTGCCACCAGTGAAGCTAGCGGGAGTGGCGAGCAGTACTTC.

This clone was counted a single time. This chain connects TRBV9 to TRBJ2-3; tentative D call: TRBD1 (5 bases). The CDR3 consists of 15 residues. CDR1 SGDLS and CDR2 YYNGEE come from the germline V gene. Trimming stripped 0 bases from V and 6 bases from J, with 14 bases between. The CDR3 nucleotides read TGTGCCAGCAGCGTAGAGCCCCAGGCAGGGGATACGCAGTATTTT. This sequence encodes CASSVEPQAGDTQYF.

V is TRBV25-1 and J is TRBJ1-2; 7 bases align to TRBD1. J was trimmed by 4 bases and V by 5 bases; bases with no gene match: 4. CDR3 length: 13 residues. The germline V gene has CDR1 MGHDK and CDR2 SYGVNS. The CDR3 nucleotides are TGTGCCAGCAGTTACCCAGGGGGCTATGGCTACACCTTC. It yields the protein CASSYPGGYGYTF.

The chain employs TRBV27 and TRBJ2-2; TRBD1 matches at 12 bases. The CDR3 extends over 16 amino acids. In germline, CDR1 is MNHEY, CDR2 SMNVEV (reference sequence). The junction had 6 bases not matched to a gene; V was cut back by 4 bases and J by 6 bases. CDR3 amino acids: CASSSPGQGAPGELFF. The CDR3, as DNA: TGTGCCAGCAGTTCACCGGGACAGGGGGCTCCCGGGGAGCTGTTTTTT.

This clone was seen only a few times. The chain links TRBV28 to TRBJ2-3, with 9 bases matching TRBD2. The germline gives CDR1 MDHEN, CDR2 SYDVKM. V lost 0 bases and J lost 4; bases outside the gene matches: 11. The CDR3 has 18 amino acids. The CDR3 protein is CASSLWVAAGGLSDTQYF. CDR3 DNA sequence: TGTGCCAGCAGTTTATGGGTCGCGGCGGGAGGGCTCTCAGATACGCAGTATTTT. The full variable domain, with the rest looked up from reference TRBV28 and TRBJ2-3, is DVKVTQSSRYLVKRTGEKVFLECVQDMDHENMFWYRQDPGLGLRLIYFSYDVKMKEKGDIPEGYSVSREKKERFSLILESASTNQTSMYLCASSLWVAAGGLSDTQYFGPGTRLTVL.

The chain combines TRBV19 with TRBJ2-1; D possibly corresponds to TRBD1 (5 bases). V shed 7 bases and J shed 6 bases, with 16 bases lying between them. Germline CDR1 and CDR2: LNHDA and SQIVND (reference sequence). This CDR3 is 14 amino acids long. The CDR3 region has the DNA TGTGCCAGTACCCGTGCCTCTGGGGCCAATGAGCAGTTCTTC. It specifies CASTRASGANEQFF.

This clone has a handful of counts. CDR3 in amino acids: CASSLKRVVSGANVLTF. The CDR3, as DNA: TGTGCCAGCAGCCTGAAGCGCGTAGTCTCTGGGGCCAACGTCCTGACTTTC. J is TRBJ2-6 and V is TRBV2; no clear D gene. V was clipped by 6 bases and J by 0 bases, with 15 bases between them. This CDR3 contains 17 residues. Germline CDR1 reads SNHLY; CDR2 reads FYNNEI.

The gene calls are TRBV6-5 and TRBJ2-7, with TRBD1 identical over 9 bases. CDR3 length: 15 amino acids. The trim removed 7 bases at V and 1 base at J, leaving 8 bases unmatched. CDR1 and CDR2 from the germline V gene are MNHEY and SVGAGI. The CDR3 nucleotides read TGTGCCAGCACCATCCGGGACAGGGAGTCCTACGAGCAGTACTTC. Translation: CASTIRDRESYEQYF.